The sequence of this TCR beta chain was determined in a study of T cell repertoires in cytomegalovirus infection. The CDR3 totals 14 residues. The V gene's germline CDR1 is MNHEY and CDR2 SVGAGI. Trimming left V 6 bases short and J 2 bases short, with 14 bases between. TCRdb itself ran the reads through MiXCR, one entry per CDR3 protein. The sample includes around 530,000 distinct CDR3 sequences, 16% seen only once; the top ten take roughly a quarter. The sequenced sample consisted of CD8+ T cells from PBMCs. This TCR was sampled from a human donor in good health (CMV status not recorded). Some clones in this sample may be carry-over from other donors' samples. V usage is TRBV6-5 and J usage is TRBJ2-7; the D gene is possibly TRBD2 (5 bases). This chain's CDR3 is CASSFRGRTYEQYF. The DNA of the CDR3 is TGTGCCAGCAGCTTCCGAGGGCGCACCTACGAGCAGTACTTC.